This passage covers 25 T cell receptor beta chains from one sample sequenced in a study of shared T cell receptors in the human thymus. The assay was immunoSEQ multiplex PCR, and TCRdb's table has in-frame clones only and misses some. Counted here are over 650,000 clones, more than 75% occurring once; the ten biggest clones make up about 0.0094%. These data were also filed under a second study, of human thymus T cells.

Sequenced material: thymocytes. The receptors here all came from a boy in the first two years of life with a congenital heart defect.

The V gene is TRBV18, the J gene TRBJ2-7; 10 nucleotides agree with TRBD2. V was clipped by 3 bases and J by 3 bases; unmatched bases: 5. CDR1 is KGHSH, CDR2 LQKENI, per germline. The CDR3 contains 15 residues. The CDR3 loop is CASSPWTSGSYEQYF. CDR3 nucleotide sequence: TGTGCCAGCTCACCCTGGACTAGCGGTAGCTACGAGCAGTACTTC. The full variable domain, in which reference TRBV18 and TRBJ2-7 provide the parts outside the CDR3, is NAGVMQNPRHLVRRRGQEARLRCSPMKGHSHVYWYRQLPEEGLKFMVYLQKENIIDESGMPKERFSAEFPKEGPSILRIQQVVRGDSAAYFCASSPWTSGSYEQYFGPGTRLTVT.

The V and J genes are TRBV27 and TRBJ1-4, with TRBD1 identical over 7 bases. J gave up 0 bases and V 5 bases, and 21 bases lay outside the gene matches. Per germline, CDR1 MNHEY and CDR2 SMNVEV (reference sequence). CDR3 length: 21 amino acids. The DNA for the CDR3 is TGTGCCAGCAGTCTACACCCTCGGGACAGACTAGACCCTACAACTAATGAAAAACTGTTTTTT. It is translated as CASSLHPRDRLDPTTNEKLFF.

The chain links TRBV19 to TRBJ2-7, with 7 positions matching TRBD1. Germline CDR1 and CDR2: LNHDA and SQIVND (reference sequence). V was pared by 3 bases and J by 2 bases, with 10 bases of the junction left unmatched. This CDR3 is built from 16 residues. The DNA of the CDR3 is TGTGCCAGTAGTATGAGACACGGGACAGTTCCCTACGAGCAGTACTTC. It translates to CASSMRHGTVPYEQYF.

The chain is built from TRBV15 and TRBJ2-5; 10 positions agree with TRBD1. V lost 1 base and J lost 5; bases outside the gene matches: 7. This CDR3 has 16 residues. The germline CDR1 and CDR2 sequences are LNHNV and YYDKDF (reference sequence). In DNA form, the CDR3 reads TGTGCCACCAGCAGAGGGGACAGGGGTAGTAGGGAGACCCAGTACTTC. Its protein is CATSRGDRGSRETQYF. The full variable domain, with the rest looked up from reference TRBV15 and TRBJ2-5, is DAMVIQNPRYQVTQFGKPVTLSCSQTLNHNVMYWYQQKSSQAPKLLFHYYDKDFNNEADTPDNFQSRRPNTSFCFLDIRSPGLGDTAMYLCATSRGDRGSRETQYFGPGTRLLVL.

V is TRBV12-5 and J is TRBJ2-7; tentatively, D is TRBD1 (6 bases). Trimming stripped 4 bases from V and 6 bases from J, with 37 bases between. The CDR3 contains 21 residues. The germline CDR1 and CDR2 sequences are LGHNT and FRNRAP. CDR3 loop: CASGSPKPLDRNTTPSFEQYF. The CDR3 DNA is TGTGCTAGTGGTTCCCCGAAACCACTCGACAGGAACACTACCCCCTCGTTCGAGCAGTACTTC.

For the CDR3, the DNA is TGTGCCACCAGCAGCGGTGTTAACAGGGTGGCCCTTCAAGAGACCCAGTACTTC. This codes for CATSSGVNRVALQETQYF. The J gene is TRBJ2-5, the V gene TRBV15; a weak D match, TRBD1 (6 bases). Germline V gene data show CDR1 as LNHNV and CDR2 as YYDKDF (reference sequence). V was clipped by 3 bases and J by 2 bases, with 22 bases between them. The CDR3 contains 18 residues.

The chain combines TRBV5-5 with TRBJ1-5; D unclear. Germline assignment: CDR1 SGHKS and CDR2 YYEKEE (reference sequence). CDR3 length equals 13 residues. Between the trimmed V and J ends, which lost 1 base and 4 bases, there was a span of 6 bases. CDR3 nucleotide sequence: TGTGCCAGCAGCTTGACTCTTAATCAGCCCCAGCATTTT. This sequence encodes CASSLTLNQPQHF.

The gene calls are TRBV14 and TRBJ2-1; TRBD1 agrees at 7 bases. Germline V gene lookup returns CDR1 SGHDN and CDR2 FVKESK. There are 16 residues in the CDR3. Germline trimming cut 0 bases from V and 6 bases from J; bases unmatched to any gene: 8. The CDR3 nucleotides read TGTGCCAGCAGCCAAGACTCGGGACAGTCCGGCAATGAGCAGTTCTTC. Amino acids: CASSQDSGQSGNEQFF.

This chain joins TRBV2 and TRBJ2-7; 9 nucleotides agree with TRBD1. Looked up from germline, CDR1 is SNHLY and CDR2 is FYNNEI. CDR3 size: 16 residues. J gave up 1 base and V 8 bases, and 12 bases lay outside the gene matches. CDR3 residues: CASGCLGDRASYEQYF. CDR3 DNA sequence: TGTGCCAGCGGCTGCCTGGGGGACAGGGCGTCCTACGAGCAGTACTTC.

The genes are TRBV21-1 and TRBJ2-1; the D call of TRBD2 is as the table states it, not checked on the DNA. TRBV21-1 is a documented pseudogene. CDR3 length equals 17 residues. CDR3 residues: CASSKGSGAPTYNEQFF. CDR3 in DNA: TGTGCCAGCAGCAAGGGAAGCGGGGCGCCGACCTACAATGAGCAGTTCTTC.

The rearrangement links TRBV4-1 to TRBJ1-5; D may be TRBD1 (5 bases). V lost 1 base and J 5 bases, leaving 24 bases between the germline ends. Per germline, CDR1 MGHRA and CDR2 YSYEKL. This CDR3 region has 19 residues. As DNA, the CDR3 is TGCGCCAGCAGCCAAGTTCCGACAGAACTTAGTAAAGGGGATCAGCCCCAGCATTTT. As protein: CASSQVPTELSKGDQPQHF.

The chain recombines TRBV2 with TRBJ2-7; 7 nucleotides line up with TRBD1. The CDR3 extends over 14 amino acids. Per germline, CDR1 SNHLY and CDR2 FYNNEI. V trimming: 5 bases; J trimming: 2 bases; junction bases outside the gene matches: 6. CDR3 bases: TGTGCCAGCAGTATAAACAGGGGACCCTACGAGCAGTACTTC. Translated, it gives CASSINRGPYEQYF.

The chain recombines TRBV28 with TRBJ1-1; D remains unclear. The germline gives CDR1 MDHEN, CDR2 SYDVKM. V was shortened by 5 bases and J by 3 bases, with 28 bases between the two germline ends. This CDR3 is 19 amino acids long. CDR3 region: CASSPDHEPNPTLDTEAFF. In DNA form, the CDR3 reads TGTGCCAGCAGTCCCGATCACGAGCCCAACCCGACTCTGGACACTGAAGCTTTCTTT.

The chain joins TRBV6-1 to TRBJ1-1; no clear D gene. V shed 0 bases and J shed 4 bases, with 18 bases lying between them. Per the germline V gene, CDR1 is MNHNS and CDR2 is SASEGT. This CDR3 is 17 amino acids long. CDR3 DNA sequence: TGTGCCAGCAGTGAAGCGCTTAACCCCACCAGTTGCACTGAAGCTTTCTTT. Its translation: CASSEALNPTSCTEAFF.

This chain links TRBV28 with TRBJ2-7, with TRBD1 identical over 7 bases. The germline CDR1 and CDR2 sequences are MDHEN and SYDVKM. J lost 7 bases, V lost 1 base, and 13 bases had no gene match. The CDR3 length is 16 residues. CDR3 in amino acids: CASSLFVAGGMIEQYF. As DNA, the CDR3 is TGTGCCAGCAGTTTATTTGTCGCAGGGGGAATGATTGAGCAGTACTTC.

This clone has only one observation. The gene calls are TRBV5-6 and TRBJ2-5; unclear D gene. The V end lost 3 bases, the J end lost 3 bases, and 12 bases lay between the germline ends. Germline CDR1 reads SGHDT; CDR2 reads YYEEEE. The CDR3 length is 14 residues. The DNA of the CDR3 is TGTGCCAGCAGCTCCCTCCGCGCGGAAGAGACCCAGTACTTC. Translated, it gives CASSSLRAEETQYF.

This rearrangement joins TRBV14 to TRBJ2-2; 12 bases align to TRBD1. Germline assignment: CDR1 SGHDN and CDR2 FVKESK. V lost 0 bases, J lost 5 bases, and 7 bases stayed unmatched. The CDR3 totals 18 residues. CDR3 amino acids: CASSQDKPGQGATGELFF. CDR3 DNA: TGTGCCAGCAGCCAAGATAAACCGGGACAGGGGGCAACCGGGGAGCTGTTTTTT.

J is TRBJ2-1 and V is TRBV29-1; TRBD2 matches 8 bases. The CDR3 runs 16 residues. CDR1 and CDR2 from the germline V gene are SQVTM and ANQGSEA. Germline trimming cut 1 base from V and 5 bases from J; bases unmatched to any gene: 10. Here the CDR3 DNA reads TGCAGCGTTGAAGGACCCGGACTAGCCGGCGACAATGAGCAGTTCTTC. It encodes CSVEGPGLAGDNEQFF.

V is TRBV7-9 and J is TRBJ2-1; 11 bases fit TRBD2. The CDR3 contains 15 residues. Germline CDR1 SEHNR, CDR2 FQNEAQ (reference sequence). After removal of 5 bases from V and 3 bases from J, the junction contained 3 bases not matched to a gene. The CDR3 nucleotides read TGTGCCAGCAGCAACGGACTAGCGGGCTACAATGAGCAGTTCTTC. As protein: CASSNGLAGYNEQFF.

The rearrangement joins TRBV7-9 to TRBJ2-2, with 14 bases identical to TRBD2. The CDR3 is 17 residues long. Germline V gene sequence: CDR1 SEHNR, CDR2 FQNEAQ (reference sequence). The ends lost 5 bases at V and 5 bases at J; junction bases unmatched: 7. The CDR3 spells CASSLGTSGSRTGELFF. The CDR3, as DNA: TGTGCCAGCAGCCTTGGGACTAGCGGGAGTCGGACCGGGGAGCTGTTTTTT.

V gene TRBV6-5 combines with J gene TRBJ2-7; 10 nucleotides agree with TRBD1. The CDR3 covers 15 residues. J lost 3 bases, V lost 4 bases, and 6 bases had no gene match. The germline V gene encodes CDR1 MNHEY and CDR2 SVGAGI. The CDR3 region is CASSSGTGDFYEQYF. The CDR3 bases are TGTGCCAGCAGTTCCGGGACAGGGGACTTCTACGAGCAGTACTTC.

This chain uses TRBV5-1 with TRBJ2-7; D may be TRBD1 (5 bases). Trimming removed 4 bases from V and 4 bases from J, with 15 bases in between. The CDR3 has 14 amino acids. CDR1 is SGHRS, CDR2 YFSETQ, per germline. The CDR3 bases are TGCGCCAGCAGCCGCACAGTCAGGGTGTACGAGCAGTACTTC. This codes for CASSRTVRVYEQYF.

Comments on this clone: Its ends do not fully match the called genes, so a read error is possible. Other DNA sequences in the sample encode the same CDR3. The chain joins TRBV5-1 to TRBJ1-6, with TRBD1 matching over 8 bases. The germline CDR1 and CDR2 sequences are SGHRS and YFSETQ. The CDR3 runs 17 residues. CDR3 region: CASSLGGRGPYNSPLHF. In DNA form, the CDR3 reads TGCGCCAGCAGCTTGGGAGGCAGGGGGCCGTATAATTCCCCCCTCCACTTT. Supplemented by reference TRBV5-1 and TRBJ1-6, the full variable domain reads KAGVTQTPRYLIKTRGQQVTLSCSPISGHRSVSWYQQTPGQGLQFLFEYFSETQRNKGNFPGRFSGRQFSNSRSEMNVSTLELGDSALYLCASSLGGRGPYNSPLHFGNGTRLTVT.

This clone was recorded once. The CDR3 nucleotides read TGTGCCAGCAGCTTAAACCGACAGTACTCAACCCAGTACTTC. The encoded protein is CASSLNRQYSTQYF. J is TRBJ2-5 and V is TRBV11-2; weak D call: TRBD1 (5 bases). V was shortened by 2 bases and J by 8 bases, with 15 bases between the two germline ends. This CDR3 has 14 amino acids. The germline V gene has CDR1 SGHAT and CDR2 FQNNGV.

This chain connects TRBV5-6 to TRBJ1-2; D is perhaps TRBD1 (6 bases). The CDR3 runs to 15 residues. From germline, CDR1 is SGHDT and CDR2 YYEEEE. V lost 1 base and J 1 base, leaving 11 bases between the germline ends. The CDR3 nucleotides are TGTGCCAGCAGCTTGCTGGACAGCGTTAACTATGGCTACACCTTC. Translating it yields CASSLLDSVNYGYTF.